This TCR beta chain was captured in a study of post-analysis software for immune sequencing data. Study observations and caveats: F measure grouped same-batch samples tightly together. In patients, five TRBV segments were more frequent than in controls, with TRBV5-6, TRBV5-1 and TRBV20-1 among them. Controls had significantly higher normalized Chao1 diversity than multiple sclerosis patients.

Prepared libraries of TCR beta cDNA carried unique molecular identifiers. TCRdb used MiXCR to reprocess the PCR reads, holding one entry per CDR3 protein. The sample has about 260,000 distinct CDR3 sequences; approximately 34% are singletons. This CDR3 has 13 residues. Looked up from germline, CDR1 is DFQATT and CDR2 is SNEGSKA (reference sequence). Trimming left V 6 bases short and J 8 bases short, with 19 bases between. There are many counts of this clonotype. Its antigen is as yet unknown. This TCR came from a girl aged 10-17 years with multiple sclerosis. Input material: blood. The chain is built from TRBV20-1 and TRBJ1-2; D perhaps matches TRBD1 (6 bases). For the CDR3, the DNA is TGCAGTGCCTCCGTCGGGGGGGCGCTGGGCTACACCTTC. Translation: CSASVGGALGYTF.